This TCR beta chain was documented in a study of CD8 T cells in ankylosing spondylitis. Study-wide results and limits: Matched ankylosing spondylitis synovial fluid reportedly showed significant enrichment of disease-linked clones. Apparently characteristic of ankylosing spondylitis blood was a TCR beta motif (under ten highly homologous variants).

Only a few counts were recorded for this clonotype. As yet, its antigen is unknown. TCRdb re-called the 5' RACE reads through MiXCR, storing one row per CDR3 protein. The top ten clones hold approximately 6.6% of a sample with about 200,000 distinct CDR3 sequences, 20% to 30% of them seen once. The CDR3 is 15 residues long. J gave up 4 bases and V 3 bases, and 6 bases lay outside the gene matches. Germline lookup yields CDR1 SGHRS and CDR2 YFSETQ. Input material: blood, either unsorted or a sorted T cell fraction (not recorded which). V gene TRBV5-1 combines with J gene TRBJ2-2; 7 nucleotides match TRBD1. The receptor comes from a male donor with ankylosing spondylitis or in good health (not recorded which). The CDR3 loop reads CASSSGTATTGELFF. The CDR3 bases are TGCGCCAGCAGCTCCGGGACAGCCACCACCGGGGAGCTGTTTTTT.